The next 3 T cell receptor beta chains were all read from a single sample in a study of identical twins. In TCRdb, the 5' RACE reads were re-called with MiXCR into one record per CDR3 protein. The table shows hundreds of thousands of distinct CDR3 sequences, with around an eighth occurring only once. These same data were also listed under a study on yellow fever vaccine responses in identical twins.

Sequencing input: PBMCs. These receptor sequences come from a woman under 30 in good health.

This chain uses TRBV19 with TRBJ1-1, with a tentative D call TRBD1 (6 bases). Germline CDR1 is LNHDA and CDR2 is SQIVND (reference sequence). Deletions cut 3 bases from V and 5 bases from J, with 10 bases between. This CDR3 contains 13 residues. This chain's CDR3 is CASSMQGGTEAFF. CDR3 nucleotide sequence: TGTGCCAGTAGTATGCAAGGGGGGACTGAAGCTTTCTTT. Supplemented by reference TRBV19 and TRBJ1-1, the full variable domain reads DGGITQSPKYLFRKEGQNVTLSCEQNLNHDAMYWYRQDPGQGLRLIYYSQIVNDFQKGDIAEGYSVSREKKESFPLTVTSAQKNPTAFYLCASSMQGGTEAFFGQGTRLTVV.

The chain employs TRBV9 and TRBJ2-7; 7 nucleotides agree with TRBD1. This CDR3 region has 15 residues. Trimming cost V 0 bases and J 5 bases; bases outside gene matches: 8. In germline, CDR1 is SGDLS, CDR2 YYNGEE. This CDR3 reads CASSVGQGSGHEQYF. In DNA form, the CDR3 reads TGTGCCAGCAGCGTAGGACAGGGCTCCGGCCACGAGCAGTACTTC.

Many counts were recorded for this clonotype. The V call is TRBV6-5, the J call TRBJ1-5, with a tentative D call TRBD1 (5 bases). V was trimmed by 0 bases and J by 0 bases, leaving 15 bases between them. The CDR3 is made up of 18 amino acids. CDR1 MNHEY and CDR2 SVGAGI come from the germline V gene. The chain's CDR3 is CASSYSGGAPYSNQPQHF. The CDR3 DNA is TGTGCCAGCAGTTACTCGGGTGGGGCCCCCTATAGCAATCAGCCCCAGCATTTT.